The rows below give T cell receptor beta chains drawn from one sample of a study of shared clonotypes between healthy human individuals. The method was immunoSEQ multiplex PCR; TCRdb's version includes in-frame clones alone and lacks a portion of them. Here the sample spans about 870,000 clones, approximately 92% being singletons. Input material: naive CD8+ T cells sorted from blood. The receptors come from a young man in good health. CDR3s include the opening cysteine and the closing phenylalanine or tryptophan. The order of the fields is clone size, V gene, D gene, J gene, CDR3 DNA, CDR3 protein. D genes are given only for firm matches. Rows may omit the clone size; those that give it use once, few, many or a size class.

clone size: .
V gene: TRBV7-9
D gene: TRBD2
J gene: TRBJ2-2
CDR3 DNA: TGTGCCAGCAGCCCCGCTAGCGGGAGCAACACCGGGGAGCTGTTTTTT
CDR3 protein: CASSPASGSNTGELFF

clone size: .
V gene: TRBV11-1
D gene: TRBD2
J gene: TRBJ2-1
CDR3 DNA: TGTGCCAGCAGCTTGCTAGCGGGAGTCGATTACAATGAGCAGTTCTTC
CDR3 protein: CASSLLAGVDYNEQFF

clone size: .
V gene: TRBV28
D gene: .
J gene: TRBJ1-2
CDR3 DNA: TGTGCCCTGGGAGGCAATGACTATGGCTACACCTTC
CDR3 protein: CALGGNDYGYTF

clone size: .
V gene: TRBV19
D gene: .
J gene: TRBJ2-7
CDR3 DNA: TGTGCCAGTAGTAGGGGATTCAGCTCGGACGAGCAGTACTTC
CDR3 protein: CASSRGFSSDEQYF

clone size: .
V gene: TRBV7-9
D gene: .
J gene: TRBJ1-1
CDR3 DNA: TGTGCCGGGCGGGTTACATTCGCTTTCTTT
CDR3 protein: CAGRVTFAFF

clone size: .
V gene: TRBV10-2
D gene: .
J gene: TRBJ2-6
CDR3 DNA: TGCACCAGCAGCCTGACCATCCCTGGGGCCAACGTCCTGACTTTC
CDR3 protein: CTSSLTIPGANVLTF

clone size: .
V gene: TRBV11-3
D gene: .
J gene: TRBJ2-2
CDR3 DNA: TGTGCCAGCAGCCTATCCTCCACCGGGGAGCTGTTTTTT
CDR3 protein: CASSLSSTGELFF

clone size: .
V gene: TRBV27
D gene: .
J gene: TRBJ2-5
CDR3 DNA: TGTGCCAGCAGCACAGAGTACCAAGAGACCCAGTACTTC
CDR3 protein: CASSTEYQETQYF

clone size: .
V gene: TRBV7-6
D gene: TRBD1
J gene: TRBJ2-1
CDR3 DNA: TGTGCCAGCAGCTTAGCGCAGGGGGCCCACAATGAGCAGTTCTTC
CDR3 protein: CASSLAQGAHNEQFF

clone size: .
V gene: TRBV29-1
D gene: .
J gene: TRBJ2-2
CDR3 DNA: TGCAGCGTCTGGTGGGCCGGGGAGCTGTTTTTT
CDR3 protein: CSVWWAGELFF

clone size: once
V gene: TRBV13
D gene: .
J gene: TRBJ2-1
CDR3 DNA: TGTGCCAGCAGCACCAGGATGACAGGCGGTAATGAGCAGTTCTTC
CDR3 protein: CASSTRMTGGNEQFF

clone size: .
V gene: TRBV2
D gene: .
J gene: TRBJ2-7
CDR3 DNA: TGTGCCAGCAGCAGCTACGTAACGAGCTCCTACGAGCAGTACTTC
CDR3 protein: CASSSYVTSSYEQYF

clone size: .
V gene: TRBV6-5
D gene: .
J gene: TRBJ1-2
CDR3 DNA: TGTGCCAGCAGTTATCAGGGGCAGGGTGGTGGCTACACCTTC
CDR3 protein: CASSYQGQGGGYTF

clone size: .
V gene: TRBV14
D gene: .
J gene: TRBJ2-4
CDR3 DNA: TGTGCCAGCAGCCAAGATTCAAGGGGCAAAAACATTCAGTACTTC
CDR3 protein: CASSQDSRGKNIQYF

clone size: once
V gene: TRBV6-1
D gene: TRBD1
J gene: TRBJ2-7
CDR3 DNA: TGTGCCAGCAGTGAGTTCCCCCGGGACAGGGGGTCCCACGAGCAGTACTTC
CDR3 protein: CASSEFPRDRGSHEQYF

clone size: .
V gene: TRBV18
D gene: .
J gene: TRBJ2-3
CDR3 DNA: TGTGCCAGCTCACCACCGCAGAGCACAGATACGCAGTATTTT
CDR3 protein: CASSPPQSTDTQYF

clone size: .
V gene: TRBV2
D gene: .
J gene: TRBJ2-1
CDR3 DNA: TGTGCCAGCAGTGATAGTCGGACGTGGCTCGATGAGCAGTTCTTC
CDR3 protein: CASSDSRTWLDEQFF

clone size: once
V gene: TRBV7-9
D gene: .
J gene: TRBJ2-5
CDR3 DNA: TGTGCCAGCAGCGATCCGCGTCAGTACCAAGAGACCCAGTACTTC
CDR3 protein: CASSDPRQYQETQYF

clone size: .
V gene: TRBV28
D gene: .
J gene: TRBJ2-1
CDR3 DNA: TGTGCCAGCAGACGCCTCGGGACTTCCTACAATGAGCAGTTCTTC
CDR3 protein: CASRRLGTSYNEQFF

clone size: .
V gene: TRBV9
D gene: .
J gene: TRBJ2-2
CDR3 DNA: TGTGCCAGCAGCCTCCGGCCCGGGGAGCTGTTTTTT
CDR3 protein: CASSLRPGELFF

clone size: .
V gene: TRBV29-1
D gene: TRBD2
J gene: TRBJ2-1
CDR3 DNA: TGCAGCGTCTGGCGGGAGAGTGGCAATGAGCAGTTCTTC
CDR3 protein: CSVWRESGNEQFF

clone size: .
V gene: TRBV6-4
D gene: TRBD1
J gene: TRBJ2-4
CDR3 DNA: TGTGCCAGCAGCGGTAGGACAGGAGGTATTCAGTACTTC
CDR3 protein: CASSGRTGGIQYF

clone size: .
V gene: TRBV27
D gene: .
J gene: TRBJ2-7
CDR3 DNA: TGTGCCAGCAGTTTAAAAATGGGCTACGAGCAGTACTTC
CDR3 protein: CASSLKMGYEQYF

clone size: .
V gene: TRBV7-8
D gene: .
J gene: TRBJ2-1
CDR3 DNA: TGTGCCAGCAGCTTAGTCGGGGGAGCTGGGAATGAGCAGTTCTTC
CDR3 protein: CASSLVGGAGNEQFF

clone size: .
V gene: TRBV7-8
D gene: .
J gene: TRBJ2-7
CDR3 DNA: TGTGCCAGCAGCCAAAAAGGACTGGCGAACCTCTACGAGCAGTACTTC
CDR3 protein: CASSQKGLANLYEQYF

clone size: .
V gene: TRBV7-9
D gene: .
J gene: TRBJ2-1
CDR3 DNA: TGTGCCAGCAGCTTACGTATCTTGGGGGAGGTCAATTACAATGAGCAGTTCTTC
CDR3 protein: CASSLRILGEVNYNEQFF

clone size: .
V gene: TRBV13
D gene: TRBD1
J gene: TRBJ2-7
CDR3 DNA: TGTGCCAGCCGACAGGGTACGTACGAGCAGTACTTC
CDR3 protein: CASRQGTYEQYF

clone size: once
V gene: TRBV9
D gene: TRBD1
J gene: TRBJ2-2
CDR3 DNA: TGTGCCAGCAGCGGGACAGGGGGCGCGTCTGGGGAGCTGTTTTTT
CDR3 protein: CASSGTGGASGELFF

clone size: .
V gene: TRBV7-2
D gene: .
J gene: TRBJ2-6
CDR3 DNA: TGTGCCAGTTTGAGAGGGGCCAACGTCCTGACTTTC
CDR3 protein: CASLRGANVLTF

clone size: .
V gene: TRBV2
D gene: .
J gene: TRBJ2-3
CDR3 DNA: TGTGCCAGCAGTAGAGGTACGCAGTATTTT
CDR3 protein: CASSRGTQYF

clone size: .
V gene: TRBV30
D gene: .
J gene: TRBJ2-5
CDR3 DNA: TGTGCCTGGAGACAGGAGGAGACCCAGTACTTC
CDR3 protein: CAWRQEETQYF

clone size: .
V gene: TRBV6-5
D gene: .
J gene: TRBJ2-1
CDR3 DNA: TGTGCCAGCAGCCCCCTAGCTGCACCCTACAATGAGCAGTTCTTC
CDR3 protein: CASSPLAAPYNEQFF

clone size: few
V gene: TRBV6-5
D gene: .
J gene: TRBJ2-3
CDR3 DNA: TGTGCCAGCATGTCTTGGGATGATACGCAGTATTTT
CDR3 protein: CASMSWDDTQYF

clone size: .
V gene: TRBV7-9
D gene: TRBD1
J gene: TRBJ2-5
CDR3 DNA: TGTGCCAGCAGCTTAGGGGCAGGGGGCGCAGCAGAGACCCAGTACTTC
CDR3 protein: CASSLGAGGAAETQYF

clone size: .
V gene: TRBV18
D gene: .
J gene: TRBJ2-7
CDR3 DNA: TGTGCCAGCTCACCTGGCAGCGGCTACGAGCAGTACTTC
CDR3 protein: CASSPGSGYEQYF

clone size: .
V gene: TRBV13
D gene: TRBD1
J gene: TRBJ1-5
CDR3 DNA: TGTGCCAGCAGCTCGTCCGGGACAGTCAATCAGCCCCAGCATTTT
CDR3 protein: CASSSSGTVNQPQHF

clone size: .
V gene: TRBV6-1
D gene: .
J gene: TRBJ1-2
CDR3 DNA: TGTGCCAGCAGTGAATGGCCGAGGACCTATGGCTACACCTTC
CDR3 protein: CASSEWPRTYGYTF

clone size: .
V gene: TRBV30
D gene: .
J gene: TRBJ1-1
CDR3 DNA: TGTGCCTGGCTTAAACAAGAGAACACTGAAGCTTTCTTT
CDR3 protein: CAWLKQENTEAFF

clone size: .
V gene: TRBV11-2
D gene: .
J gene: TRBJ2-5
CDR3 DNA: TGTGCCAGCAGCGACCCAGGGGGGGGGCAAGAGACCCAGTACTTC
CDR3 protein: CASSDPGGGQETQYF

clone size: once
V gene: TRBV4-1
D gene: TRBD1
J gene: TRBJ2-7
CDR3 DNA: TGCGCCAGCGGCGGAGGGGGACAGGGAATGGACGAGCAGTACTTC
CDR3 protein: CASGGGGQGMDEQYF

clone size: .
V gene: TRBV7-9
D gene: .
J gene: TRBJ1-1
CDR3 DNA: TGTGCCAGCAGCTTAGAGGGGAAGACTGAAGCTTTCTTT
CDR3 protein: CASSLEGKTEAFF

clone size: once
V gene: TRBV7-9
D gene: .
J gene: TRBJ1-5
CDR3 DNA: TGTGCCAGCAGCAGGGACACTAGCAATCAGCCCCAGCATTTT
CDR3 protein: CASSRDTSNQPQHF

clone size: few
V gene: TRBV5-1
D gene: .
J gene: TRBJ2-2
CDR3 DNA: TGCGCCAGCAGCTCCGAGGGGGGCACCGGGGAGCTGTTTTTT
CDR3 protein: CASSSEGGTGELFF

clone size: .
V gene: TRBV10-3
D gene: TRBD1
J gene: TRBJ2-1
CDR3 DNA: TGTGCCATCAGTGAAGGAGCCCGGGACAGCGAGGGGCAGTTCTTC
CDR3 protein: CAISEGARDSEGQFF

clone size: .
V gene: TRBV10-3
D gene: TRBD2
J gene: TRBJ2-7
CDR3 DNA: TGTGCCATCAGCGAAGGCGGGACTAGCGGGAGGATACTCTCCTACGAGCAGTACTTC
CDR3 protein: CAISEGGTSGRILSYEQYF

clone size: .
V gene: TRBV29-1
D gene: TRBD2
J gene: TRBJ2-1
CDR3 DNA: TGCAGCGTTGAAGGGACTAGCGGGAGGTTTGAGACCTACAATGAGCAGTTCTTC
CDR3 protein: CSVEGTSGRFETYNEQFF

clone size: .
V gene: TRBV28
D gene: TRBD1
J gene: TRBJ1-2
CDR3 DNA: TGTGCCAGCAGTTCCCTTCGGGGGGACAGGGGTTCCTATGGCTACACCTTC
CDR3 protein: CASSSLRGDRGSYGYTF

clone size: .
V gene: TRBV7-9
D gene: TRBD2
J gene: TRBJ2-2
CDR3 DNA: TGTGCCAGCAGCTTCGCCGGGCTAGCGGGAACCCGGGATACCGGGGAGCTGTTTTTT
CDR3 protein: CASSFAGLAGTRDTGELFF

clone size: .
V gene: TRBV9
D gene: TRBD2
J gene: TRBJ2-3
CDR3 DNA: TGTGCCAGCAGCGCCGGGACCGGAGGGCGGGAGGCGTATACGCAGTATTTT
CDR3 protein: CASSAGTGGREAYTQYF

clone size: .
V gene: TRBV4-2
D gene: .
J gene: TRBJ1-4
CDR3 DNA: TGTGCCAGCAGCCAAGATTACCGGAGCGCTAATGAAAAACTGTTTTTT
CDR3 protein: CASSQDYRSANEKLFF

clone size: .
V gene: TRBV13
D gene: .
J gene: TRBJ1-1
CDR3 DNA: TGTGCCAGCAGGGGCGAAAAGAGGGGGAACACTGAAGCTTTCTTT
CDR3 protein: CASRGEKRGNTEAFF

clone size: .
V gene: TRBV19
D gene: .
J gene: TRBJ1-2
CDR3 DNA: TGTGCCAGTAGTATACAACAGGGTGCCGGCTACACCTTC
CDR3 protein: CASSIQQGAGYTF

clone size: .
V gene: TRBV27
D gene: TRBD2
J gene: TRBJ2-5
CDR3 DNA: TGTGCCAGCAGTCCAACTAAGGTTGGACTAGCGGGAGTAGAGACCCAGTACTTC
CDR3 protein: CASSPTKVGLAGVETQYF